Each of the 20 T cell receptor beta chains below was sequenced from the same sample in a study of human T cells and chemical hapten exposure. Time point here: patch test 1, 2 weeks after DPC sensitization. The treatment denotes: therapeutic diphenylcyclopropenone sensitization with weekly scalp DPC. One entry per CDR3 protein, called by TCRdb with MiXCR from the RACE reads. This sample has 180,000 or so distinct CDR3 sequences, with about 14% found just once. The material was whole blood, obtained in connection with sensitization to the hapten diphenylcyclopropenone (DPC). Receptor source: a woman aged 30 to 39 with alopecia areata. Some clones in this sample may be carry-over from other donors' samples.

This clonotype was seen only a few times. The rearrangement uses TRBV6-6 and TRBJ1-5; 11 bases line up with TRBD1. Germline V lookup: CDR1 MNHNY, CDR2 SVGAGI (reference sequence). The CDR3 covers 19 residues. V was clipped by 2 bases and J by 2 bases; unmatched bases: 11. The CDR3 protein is CASSYVFGQGAPGNQPQHF. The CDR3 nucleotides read TGTGCCAGCAGTTACGTGTTCGGACAGGGGGCGCCGGGCAATCAGCCCCAGCATTTT.

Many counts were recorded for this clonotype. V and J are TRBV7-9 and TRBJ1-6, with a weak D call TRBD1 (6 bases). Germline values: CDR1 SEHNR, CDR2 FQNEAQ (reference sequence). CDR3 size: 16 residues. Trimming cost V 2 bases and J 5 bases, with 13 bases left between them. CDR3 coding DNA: TGTGCCAGCAGCTTAACGGGCAGGGGAGATAATTCACCCCTCCACTTT. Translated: CASSLTGRGDNSPLHF.

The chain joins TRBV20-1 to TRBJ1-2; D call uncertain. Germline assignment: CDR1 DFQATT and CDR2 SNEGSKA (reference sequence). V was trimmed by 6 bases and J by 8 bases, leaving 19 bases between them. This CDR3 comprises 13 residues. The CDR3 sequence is CSAPNVDDRGYTF. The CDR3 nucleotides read TGCAGTGCGCCGAATGTGGACGATAGGGGCTACACCTTC.

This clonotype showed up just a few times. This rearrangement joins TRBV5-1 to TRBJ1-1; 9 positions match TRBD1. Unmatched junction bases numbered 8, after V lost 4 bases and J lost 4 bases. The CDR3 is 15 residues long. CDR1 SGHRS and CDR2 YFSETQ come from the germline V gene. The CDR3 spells CASSPAGQGITEAFF. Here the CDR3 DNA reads TGCGCCAGCAGCCCGGCGGGACAGGGTATCACTGAAGCTTTCTTT.

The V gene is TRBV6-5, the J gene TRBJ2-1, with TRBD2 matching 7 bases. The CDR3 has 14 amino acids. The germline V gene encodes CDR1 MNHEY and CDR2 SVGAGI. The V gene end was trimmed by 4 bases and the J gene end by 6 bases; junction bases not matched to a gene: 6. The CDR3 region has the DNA TGTGCCAGCAGTTGGACTAGGATAGGCAATGAGCAGTTCTTC. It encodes CASSWTRIGNEQFF.

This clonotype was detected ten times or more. CDR3 region: CASSPTREEADTQYF. CDR3 DNA sequence: TGTGCCAGCAGCCCCACCAGGGAGGAGGCAGATACGCAGTATTTT. The chain combines TRBV12-3 or TRBV12-4 with TRBJ2-3, with D possibly matching TRBD2 (6 bases). This CDR3 has 15 amino acids. V shed 6 bases and J shed 4 bases, with 17 bases lying between them.

CDR3 in amino acids: CASSLYGAEVFEQYF. CDR3 nucleotide sequence: TGTGCCAGCAGCTTATACGGGGCCGAAGTTTTCGAGCAGTACTTC. The chain joins TRBV5-5 to TRBJ2-7; perhaps D is TRBD1 or TRBD2 (5 bases each). This CDR3 contains 15 residues. Germline V CDR1 and CDR2: SGHKS, YYEKEE (reference sequence). Deletions cut 2 bases from V and 6 bases from J, with 18 bases between. The full variable domain, in which reference TRBV5-5 and TRBJ2-7 provide the parts outside the CDR3, is DAGVTQSPTHLIKTRGQQVTLRCSPISGHKSVSWYQQVLGQGPQFIFQYYEKEERGRGNFPDRFSARQFPNYSSELNVNALLLGDSALYLCASSLYGAEVFEQYFGPGTRLTVT.

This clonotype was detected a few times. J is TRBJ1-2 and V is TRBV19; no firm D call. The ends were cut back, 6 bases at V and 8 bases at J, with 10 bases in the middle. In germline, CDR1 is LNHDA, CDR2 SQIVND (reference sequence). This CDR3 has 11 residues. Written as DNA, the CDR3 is TGTGCCAGTAGGGCCTTTGGCGGCTACACCTTC. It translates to CASRAFGGYTF.

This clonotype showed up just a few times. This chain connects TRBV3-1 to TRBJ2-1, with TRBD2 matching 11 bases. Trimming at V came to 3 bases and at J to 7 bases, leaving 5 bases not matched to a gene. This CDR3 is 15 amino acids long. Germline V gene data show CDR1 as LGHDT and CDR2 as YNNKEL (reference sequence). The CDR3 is CASSHSGGGLNEQFF. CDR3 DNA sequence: TGTGCCAGCAGCCATAGCGGGGGGGGCCTGAATGAGCAGTTCTTC.

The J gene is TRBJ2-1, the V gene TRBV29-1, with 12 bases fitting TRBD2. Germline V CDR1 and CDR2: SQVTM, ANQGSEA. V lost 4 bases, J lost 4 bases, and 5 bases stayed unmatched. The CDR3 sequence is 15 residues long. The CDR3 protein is CSVGPGLAGYNEQFF. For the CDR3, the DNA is TGCAGCGTTGGGCCGGGACTAGCGGGTTACAATGAGCAGTTCTTC.

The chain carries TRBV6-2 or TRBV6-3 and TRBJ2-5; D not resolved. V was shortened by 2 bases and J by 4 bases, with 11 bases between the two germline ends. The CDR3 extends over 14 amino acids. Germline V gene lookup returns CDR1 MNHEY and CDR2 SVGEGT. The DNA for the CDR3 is TGTGCCAGCAGTTACGGAGTGGTGAGAGAGACCCAGTACTTC. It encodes CASSYGVVRETQYF.

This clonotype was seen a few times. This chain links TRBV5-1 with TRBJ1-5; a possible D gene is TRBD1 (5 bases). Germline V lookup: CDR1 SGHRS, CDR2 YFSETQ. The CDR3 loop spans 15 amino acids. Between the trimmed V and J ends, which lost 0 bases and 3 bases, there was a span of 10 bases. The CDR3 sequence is CASSLDWGPNQPQHF. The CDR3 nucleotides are TGCGCCAGCAGCTTGGATTGGGGACCCAATCAGCCCCAGCATTTT.

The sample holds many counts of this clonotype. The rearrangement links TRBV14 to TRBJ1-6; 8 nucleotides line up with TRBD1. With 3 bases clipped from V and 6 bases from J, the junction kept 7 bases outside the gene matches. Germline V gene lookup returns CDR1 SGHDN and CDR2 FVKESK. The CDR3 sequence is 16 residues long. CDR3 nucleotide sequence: TGTGCCAGCAGCCAGCGGCAGGGGGCTATTAATTCACCCCTCCACTTT. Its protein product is CASSQRQGAINSPLHF.

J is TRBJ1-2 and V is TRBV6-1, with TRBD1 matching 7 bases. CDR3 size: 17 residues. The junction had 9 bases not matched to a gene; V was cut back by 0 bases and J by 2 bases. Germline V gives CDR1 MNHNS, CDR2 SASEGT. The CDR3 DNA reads TGTGCCAGCAGTGAAGCGTCAGGGGGGCTGATAAACTATGGCTACACCTTC. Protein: CASSEASGGLINYGYTF.

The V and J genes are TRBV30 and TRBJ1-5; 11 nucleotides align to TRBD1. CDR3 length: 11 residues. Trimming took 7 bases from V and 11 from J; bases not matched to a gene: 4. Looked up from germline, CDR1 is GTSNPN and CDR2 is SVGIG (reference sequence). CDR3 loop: CALGQGGTQHF. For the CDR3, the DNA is TGTGCCTTGGGACAGGGGGGAACCCAGCATTTT.

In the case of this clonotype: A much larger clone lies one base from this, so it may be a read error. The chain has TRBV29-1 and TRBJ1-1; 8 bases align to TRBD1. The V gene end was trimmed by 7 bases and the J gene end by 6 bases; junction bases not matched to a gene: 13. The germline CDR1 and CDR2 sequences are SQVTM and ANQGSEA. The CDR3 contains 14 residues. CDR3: CSAGVAGGGSEAFF. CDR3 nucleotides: TGCAGCGCCGGGGTGGCAGGGGGCGGCTCTGAAGCTTTCTTT.

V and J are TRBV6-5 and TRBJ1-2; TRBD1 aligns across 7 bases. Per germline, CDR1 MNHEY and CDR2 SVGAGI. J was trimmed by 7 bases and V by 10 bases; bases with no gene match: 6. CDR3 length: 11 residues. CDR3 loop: CATGTALGYTF. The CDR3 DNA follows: TGTGCCACCGGGACAGCGCTTGGCTACACCTTC.

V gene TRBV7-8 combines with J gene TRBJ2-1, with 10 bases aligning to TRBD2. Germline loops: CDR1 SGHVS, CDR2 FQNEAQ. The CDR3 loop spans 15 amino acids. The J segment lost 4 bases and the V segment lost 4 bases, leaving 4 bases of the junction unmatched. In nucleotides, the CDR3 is TGTGCCAGCAGCTCAGCGGGAGGGTGGTACAATGAGCAGTTCTTC. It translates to CASSSAGGWYNEQFF.

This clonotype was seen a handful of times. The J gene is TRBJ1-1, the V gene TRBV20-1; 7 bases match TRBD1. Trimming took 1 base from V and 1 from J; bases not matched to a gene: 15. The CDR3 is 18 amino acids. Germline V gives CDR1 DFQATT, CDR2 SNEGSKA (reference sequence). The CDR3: CSARARRDRVHQNTEAFF. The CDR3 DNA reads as TGCAGTGCTAGAGCCCGTCGAGACAGGGTTCATCAGAACACTGAAGCTTTCTTT.

Written as DNA, the CDR3 is TGTGCCATCAGTGCGGGACAGGGTCAGCCCCAGCATTTT. Residues: CAISAGQGQPQHF. V usage is TRBV10-3 and J usage is TRBJ1-5; 9 bases align to TRBD1. Losses at the gene ends were 4 bases for V and 6 bases for J; bases not matched to a gene: 1. Per the germline V gene, CDR1 is ENHRY and CDR2 is SYGVKD. This CDR3 contains 13 residues.